This T cell receptor (beta chain) originates from a study of T cell changes during pregnancy in multiple sclerosis. The data were produced by immunoSEQ multiplex PCR, yet TCRdb's version contains in-frame clones alone and is incomplete. The sample carries about 41,000 clones, 80% to 90% recorded once. CDR1 is SQVTM and CDR2 is ANQGSEA in the germline V gene. With 7 bases clipped from V and 11 bases from J, the junction kept 8 bases outside the gene matches. The CDR3 is 11 amino acids. This clonotype originated in a female donor with multiple sclerosis, enrolled in a pregnancy study. The starting material was CD4+ T cells from peripheral blood mononuclear cells, obtained in the first trimester of pregnancy. The J gene is TRBJ2-1, the V gene TRBV29-1, with 7 bases that match TRBD1. CDR3 loop: CSASPGGQQFF. The DNA of the CDR3 is TGCAGCGCCTCTCCAGGGGGACAGCAGTTCTTC.